This T cell receptor beta chain was retrieved from a study of T cells after posttransplantation cyclophosphamide (dated by TCRdb to 2016 to 2017). Background on the whole study: T cell repertoire reconstitution was tracked by TRB sequencing after myeloablative bone marrow transplantation in which posttransplantation cyclophosphamide was used as GVHD prophylaxis. Samples from fewer than 40 PTCy-treated patients and 16 related bone marrow donors of those patients were subjected to antigen receptor sequencing. TRB sequencing was performed on blood from all 35 or so PTCy patients with 1-year posttransplant specimens. In 3 patients, TRB sequencing was also performed on up to 3 more blood samples taken 2 to 5.2 years after transplant, and in several patients, pretransplant blood was also TRB-sequenced. Because TRA and TRB clonality correlated tightly in fewer than 10 samples, the subsequent TCR analyses were limited to TRB only. Public TRB sequences were compared against a database of over 3,000 sequences linked to responses to pathogens, tumor antigens, self-antigens and alloantigens.

This clone was seen repeatedly, ten times or more. The antigen it binds to is not known. There are no base qualities to consult, and no much larger clone falls within one base. TRB sequencing was run on genomic DNA with either the immunoSEQ assay at survey resolution or the hsTCRB kit. Per the original workflow: The immunoSEQ software handled the initial read processing, while the LymphoSeq R package was used for the repertoire analyses. Clonality was computed as 1 minus normalized Shannon entropy, and a Gini coefficient was also calculated for each TRB dataset. To infer phenotypes in unsorted samples, TRB sequences from sorted subsets of the recipient or donor were mapped onto unsorted samples from the same recipient. TCRdb mirrors the immuneACCESS table, restricted to in-frame sequences. Some clones are absent from its copies; in checked studies, under half trace to an unresolved V gene, and the reason for the others is unknown. V, J and clone size are taken as reported in that table, and D and trimming were inferred from the DNA itself. In this sample the table shows about 3,800 clones, and no singletons are among them. The leading ten clones occupy around 13% of the sample.

Explained via the paper, the treatment or condition label denotes: high-dose cyclophosphamide on days +3 and +4 as single-agent GVHD prophylaxis. Patients in the PTCy group got busulfan and fludarabine conditioning, a marrow graft from a related or unrelated donor, and cyclophosphamide on days +3 and +4. PTCy-treated patients came from a prospective multi-institutional clinical trial. Mononuclear cells from peripheral blood and bone marrow were separated by Ficoll-Hypaque density centrifugation and then cryopreserved. V ends up 8 bases short and J 4 bases short, with an unmatched junction base count of 18. There are 18 amino acids in the CDR3, from cysteine to phenylalanine inclusive. The CDR3 DNA has 54 bases and is translated from base 1. The germline V gene specifies MDHEN as CDR1 and SYDVKM as CDR2. Findings and caveats that apply to the study as a whole: Donor-recipient similarity was low at 1-2 months but rose over the first year, and later blood repertoires were often dominated by donor CD8+ memory clones. The TRB repertoires of T cells infiltrating skin or GI tract showed only limited overlap with the TRB repertoires of T cells in blood. Across about 40 patients, TRB clonality was highly associated with recipient CMV seropositivity and CMV reactivation, and diversity in PTCy patients was similar to diversity in CNI/methotrexate controls.

The receptor comes from a female patient between 18 and 30 years old who received an allogeneic stem cell transplant from an unrelated donor, was CMV-positive, and had acute GVHD only. Following a transplant, a fraction of the T cells may be traceable to the graft donor. The receptor chain draws on TRBV28 and TRBJ1-1, and 11 junction bases match TRBD1. The sequencing here drew on PBMCs, taken after allogeneic stem cell transplant with posttransplant cyclophosphamide. For the CDR3, the sequence is CASGLPIGQGAGGTEAFF. Read as DNA, the sequence is TGTGCCAGCGGCCTACCGATTGGACAGGGGGCGGGTGGCACTGAAGCTTTCTTT.